This T cell receptor (beta chain) came from a study of T cell responses to AZD1222 COVID-19 vaccine. The method was immunoSEQ multiplex PCR; TCRdb's version includes in-frame clones alone and lacks a portion of them. The table includes around 66,000 clones, 88% detected once. V was pared by 7 bases and J by 0 bases, with 9 bases between. The V gene's germline CDR1 is SNHLY and CDR2 FYNNEI. The CDR3 length is 14 residues. Findings of the study overall: Mapped onto spike, vaccine-associated CD4 TCRs spanned it and were dominant at 160-218 and 743-854. Donors were mostly white British, more females; clonal diversity possibly underestimated.

Details on this clone: Its target is not known.

The chain has TRBV2 and TRBJ2-2; perhaps TRBD2 as D (6 bases). This TCR came from an adult who received the MenACWY meningococcal vaccine as a control. The source material was peripheral blood, sampled 28 days after the second dose of the MenACWY control vaccine. CDR3 region: CASKGLTNTGELFF. CDR3 DNA sequence: TGTGCCAGCAAGGGACTTACGAACACCGGGGAGCTGTTTTTT.